The next 30 T cell receptor beta chains were all read from a single sample in a study of blood T cell repertoires in COVID-19. TCRdb's copy holds only in-frame clones and misses some; the assay was immunoSEQ multiplex PCR. Among under 300,000 clones, over 80% were seen once, and the ten largest hold 1.9%. The sequencing input was PBMCs or T cells enriched from blood (not recorded which). The receptors come from a woman under 30 who had recovered from COVID-19.

The V call is TRBV7-9, the J call TRBJ2-3; 10 nucleotides line up with TRBD1. CDR3 length: 16 amino acids. V lost 0 bases, J lost 2 bases, and 2 bases stayed unmatched. Germline V gives CDR1 SEHNR, CDR2 FQNEAQ (reference sequence). CDR3 region: CASSLAGTGVTDTQYF. CDR3 coding DNA: TGTGCCAGCAGCTTAGCCGGGACAGGGGTCACAGATACGCAGTATTTT.

The rearrangement links TRBV11-2 to TRBJ2-1; 7 positions match TRBD1. The germline V gene encodes CDR1 SGHAT and CDR2 FQNNGV. The junction had 8 bases not matched to a gene; V was cut back by 5 bases and J by 7 bases. The CDR3 length is 14 residues. CDR3: CASSEGTVGNEQFF. In DNA form, the CDR3 reads TGTGCCAGCAGCGAAGGGACAGTTGGGAATGAGCAGTTCTTC.

The CDR3 region is CASSRLDEQFF. The CDR3 bases are TGTGCCAGCAGCCGCCTAGATGAGCAGTTCTTC. The genes are TRBV6-5 and TRBJ2-1, with no clear D. Trimming left V 6 bases short and J 8 bases short, with 8 bases between. From germline, CDR1 is MNHEY and CDR2 SVGAGI. This CDR3 spans 11 amino acids.

The V call is TRBV3-1 (or the pseudogene TRBV3-2), the J call TRBJ1-3, with TRBD1 matching over 10 bases. The CDR3 length is 17 residues. Germline trimming cut 4 bases from V and 2 bases from J; bases unmatched to any gene: 8. Germline assignment: CDR1 LGHDT and CDR2 YNNKEL (reference sequence). The CDR3 here is CASSPPRQGAAGNTIYF. The CDR3 DNA reads as TGTGCCAGCAGCCCGCCCCGACAGGGGGCGGCTGGAAACACCATATATTTT.

This rearrangement joins TRBV5-4 to TRBJ1-6; TRBD1 might be the D (5 bases). V lost 6 bases to trimming and J lost 7 bases, with 17 bases between them. This CDR3 is built from 15 residues. CDR1 and CDR2 (germline): SGHNT, YYREEE (reference sequence). The CDR3 spells CASTSSTENNSPLHF. CDR3 DNA: TGTGCCAGCACCTCTTCGACAGAAAACAATTCACCCCTCCACTTT.

The J gene is TRBJ2-2, the V gene TRBV5-1; 12 positions agree with TRBD2. From germline, CDR1 is SGHRS and CDR2 YFSETQ. J gave up 6 bases and V 5 bases, and 2 bases lay outside the gene matches. CDR3 length equals 14 residues. CDR3 DNA sequence: TGCGCCAGCAGGACTAGCGGGAGTTCCGGGGAGCTGTTTTTT. Amino acids: CASRTSGSSGELFF.

This sequence joins TRBV23-1 and TRBJ2-1; the match to TRBD2 covers 8 bases. TRBV23-1 is an ORF, with its function uncertain. The V segment lost 7 bases and the J segment 4 bases; nucleotides outside the gene matches: 6. The CDR3 covers 14 residues. Written as DNA, the CDR3 is TGCGCCAGCACCTCCGGGGGGGAGTACAATGAGCAGTTCTTC. This codes for CASTSGGEYNEQFF.

The rearrangement uses TRBV11-2 and TRBJ1-4; D is ambiguous. Germline V gene data show CDR1 as SGHAT and CDR2 as FQNNGV. This CDR3 has 17 amino acids. V was cut by 7 bases and J by 2 bases, with 20 bases left in between. CDR3 sequence: CASTNVPQQSTNEKLFF. DNA for the CDR3: TGTGCCAGCACCAACGTTCCCCAACAGTCGACTAATGAAAAACTGTTTTTT.

The rearrangement uses TRBV4-1 and TRBJ2-3, with TRBD2 matching over 11 bases. V gave up 2 bases and J gave up 4 bases; unmatched junction bases: 5. Germline lookup yields CDR1 MGHRA and CDR2 YSYEKL. This CDR3 is built from 16 residues. CDR3 sequence (DNA): TGCGCCAGCAGCCAAAATCCGGGACTAGCGGCAGATACGCAGTATTTT. Residues: CASSQNPGLAADTQYF.

CDR3 loop: CASSEWTESPLHF. The CDR3 coding sequence is TGCGCCAGCAGTGAATGGACAGAATCACCCCTCCACTTT. This chain uses TRBV10-1 with TRBJ1-6; tentatively, D is TRBD1 (6 bases). The CDR3 is made up of 13 amino acids. V was pared by 3 bases and J by 10 bases, with 10 bases between. Germline CDR1 and CDR2: WNHNN and SYGVQD (reference sequence).

The V and J genes are TRBV7-9 and TRBJ1-5, with D hard to call. This CDR3 is built from 13 residues. V was clipped by 7 bases and J by 7 bases, with 14 bases between them. Germline CDR1 and CDR2: SEHNR and FQNEAQ (reference sequence). The CDR3 DNA sequence: TGTGCCAGCACCCAAGCGGAGGGACAGCCCCAGCATTTT. Translated: CASTQAEGQPQHF. Full variable domain (outside the CDR3, taken from reference TRBV7-9 and TRBJ1-5): DTGVSQNPRHKITKRGQNVTFRCDPISEHNRLYWYRQTLGQGPEFLTYFQNEAQLEKSRLLSDRFSAERPKGSFSTLEIQRTEQGDSAMYLCASTQAEGQPQHFGDGTRLSIL.

The chain employs TRBV24-1 and TRBJ1-6, with D possibly being TRBD1 (6 bases). Per germline, CDR1 KGHDR and CDR2 SFDVKD. Trimming removed 8 bases at V and 13 bases at J, with 23 bases between. The CDR3 sequence is 15 residues long. The CDR3 is CATTPNYRAYIPLHF. Here the CDR3 DNA reads TGTGCCACCACCCCTAATTACAGGGCATATATCCCCCTCCACTTT.

V and J are TRBV7-2 and TRBJ2-7, with D possibly being TRBD1 (5 bases). The CDR3 is 14 amino acids. Trimming took off 5 bases at V and 2 bases at J, with 13 bases between the two ends. Germline assignment: CDR1 SGHTA and CDR2 FQGNSA. The CDR3 is CASSPDRTTYEQYF. CDR3 DNA: TGTGCCAGCAGCCCTGACAGAACTACCTACGAGCAGTACTTC.

The rearrangement joins TRBV7-2 to TRBJ2-1; D ambiguous. The CDR3 contains 12 residues. Germline CDR1 reads SGHTA; CDR2 reads FQGNSA. Trimming took off 4 bases at V and 6 bases at J, with 7 bases between the two ends. Here the CDR3 reads CASSYNINEQFF. The CDR3 nucleotides are TGTGCCAGCAGCTACAACATCAATGAGCAGTTCTTC.

The genes are TRBV7-2 and TRBJ2-7, with D tentatively TRBD2 (5 bases). Germline values: CDR1 SGHTA, CDR2 FQGNSA. CDR3 length: 14 amino acids. Trimming removed 6 bases at V and 7 bases at J, with 19 bases between. Here the CDR3 reads CASSRSRPTGEQYF. As DNA, the CDR3 is TGTGCCAGCAGTCGTAGCCGGCCGACGGGGGAGCAGTACTTC.

The chain joins TRBV5-4 to TRBJ2-3; the D gene is possibly TRBD2 (6 bases). Looked up from germline, CDR1 is SGHNT and CDR2 is YYREEE (reference sequence). This CDR3 is built from 15 residues. The germline V and J ends were trimmed by 4 bases and 2 bases, with 14 bases remaining between them. CDR3 protein: CASSPPGVLTDTQYF. The CDR3 nucleotides read TGTGCCAGCAGCCCTCCGGGGGTTCTCACAGATACGCAGTATTTT.

This clone is a singleton in its sample. This chain joins TRBV11-2 and TRBJ1-3, with D unresolved. The CDR3 totals 14 residues. V was trimmed by 3 bases and J by 3 bases, leaving 9 bases between them. Germline V CDR1 and CDR2: SGHAT, FQNNGV. CDR3 sequence reads: CASSLKEFGNTIYF. Written as DNA, the CDR3 is TGTGCCAGCAGCTTGAAGGAGTTTGGAAACACCATATATTTT.

The chain has TRBV4-1 and TRBJ1-2; D not certain. CDR1 is MGHRA, CDR2 YSYEKL, per germline. This CDR3 has 13 amino acids. The germline V and J ends were trimmed by 3 bases and 0 bases, with 5 bases remaining between them. As DNA, the CDR3 is TGCGCCAGCAGCCAGAGTCCTAACTATGGCTACACCTTC. Translation gives CASSQSPNYGYTF.

This chain uses TRBV5-4 with TRBJ1-1, with D perhaps matching TRBD1 (5 bases). Per the germline V gene, CDR1 is SGHNT and CDR2 is YYREEE (reference sequence). The V end was cut by 5 bases, the J end by 4 bases, with 18 bases between. The CDR3 covers 15 residues. The CDR3 DNA follows: TGTGCCAGCAGACGGGGGGGGAGCTGGGTCACTGAAGCTTTCTTT. Translation: CASRRGGSWVTEAFF.

V gene TRBV28 combines with J gene TRBJ1-2; the D gene is possibly TRBD1 (5 bases). Trimming cost V 9 bases and J 8 bases, with 13 bases left between them. CDR1 and CDR2 from the germline V gene are MDHEN and SYDVKM. The CDR3 sequence is 11 residues long. CDR3 nucleotide sequence: TGTGCCAGTTCAGGGTATTTCGGCTACACCTTC. Residues: CASSGYFGYTF.

The chain employs TRBV28 and TRBJ2-1; 10 bases fit TRBD2. The CDR3 sequence is 12 residues long. V lost 8 bases to trimming and J lost 10 bases; unmatched junction nucleotides: 5. Germline-derived CDR1 and CDR2 are MDHEN and SYDVKM. The CDR3 DNA sequence: TGTGCCAGCGCGGCTAGCGGGAGAGAGCAGTTCTTC. Translated, it gives CASAASGREQFF.

The CDR3 bases are TGTGCCAGCAGTTTTGGCTTCGAGCAGTACTTC. Translation gives CASSFGFEQYF. The rearrangement uses TRBV27 and TRBJ2-7; D call uncertain. The germline CDR1 and CDR2 sequences are MNHEY and SMNVEV (reference sequence). CDR3 size: 11 residues. With 3 bases removed from V and 6 bases from J, the gap between germline ends came to 6 bases.

V and J are TRBV29-1 and TRBJ1-1; 7 bases line up with TRBD1. Germline-derived CDR1 and CDR2 are SQVTM and ANQGSEA. V lost 6 bases, J lost 7 bases, and 8 bases stayed unmatched. This CDR3 is 12 amino acids long. CDR3 sequence reads: CSVLGGYGEAFF. CDR3 nucleotides: TGCAGCGTCTTAGGGGGCTACGGTGAAGCTTTCTTT.

The gene calls are TRBV6-5 and TRBJ2-7, with TRBD2 as a possible D gene (6 bases). Trimming shortened V by 8 bases and J by 4 bases, and 15 bases separated the two germline ends. Germline loops: CDR1 MNHEY, CDR2 SVGAGI. This CDR3 contains 13 residues. The CDR3, as DNA: TGTGCCAGCGGATCGAATAGCGGTTACGAGCAGTACTTC. Encoded protein: CASGSNSGYEQYF.

The J gene is TRBJ1-5, the V gene TRBV5-1; D is uncertain. Germline CDR1 SGHRS, CDR2 YFSETQ. Between the trimmed V and J ends, which lost 3 bases and 3 bases, there was a span of 7 bases. The CDR3 spans 13 residues. The CDR3 nucleotides are TGCGCCAGCAGCTCTGGAGTCAATCAGCCCCAGCATTTT. Translated, it gives CASSSGVNQPQHF.

V and J are TRBV7-9 and TRBJ2-3; weak D call: TRBD1 (5 bases). V was shortened by 5 bases and J by 4 bases, with 13 bases between the two germline ends. Germline CDR1 is SEHNR and CDR2 is FQNEAQ (reference sequence). The CDR3 loop spans 14 amino acids. The CDR3 here is CASSGAFKADTQYF. CDR3 DNA: TGTGCCAGCAGCGGGGCCTTTAAGGCAGATACGCAGTATTTT.

The CDR3 nucleotides are TGTGCCAGCAGTTACGCGGGGAGCTCCTACAATGAGCAGTTCTTC. Translating gives CASSYAGSSYNEQFF. J is TRBJ2-1 and V is TRBV6-5; weak D call: TRBD2 (6 bases). Germline V gives CDR1 MNHEY, CDR2 SVGAGI. The germline V and J ends were trimmed by 2 bases and 0 bases, with 8 bases remaining between them. The CDR3 spans 15 residues.

The rearrangement uses TRBV5-4 and TRBJ1-2, with TRBD1 matching over 8 bases. Germline lookup yields CDR1 SGHNT and CDR2 YYREEE (reference sequence). With 4 bases clipped from V and 5 bases from J, the junction kept 10 bases outside the gene matches. CDR3 length: 15 residues. CDR3 loop: CASSQITDRGYGYTF. DNA of the CDR3: TGTGCCAGCAGCCAGATAACCGACAGGGGATATGGCTACACCTTC.

This rearrangement joins TRBV28 to TRBJ2-1; D is perhaps TRBD2 (6 bases). The ends were cut back, 8 bases at V and 7 bases at J, with 24 bases in the middle. This CDR3 region has 16 residues. Germline CDR1 and CDR2: MDHEN and SYDVKM. Here the CDR3 DNA reads TGTGCCAGCTCTCTGTCTAGGTCGGGACTCCGTAATGAGCAGTTCTTC. As protein: CASSLSRSGLRNEQFF.

V is TRBV4-1 and J is TRBJ2-3, with 16 bases lining up with TRBD2. Germline CDR1 is MGHRA and CDR2 is YSYEKL. V shed 3 bases, J shed 0 bases, and the junction held 9 bases outside the gene matches. The CDR3 runs to 20 residues. The DNA for the CDR3 is TGCGCCAGCAGCCATTCGGGACTAGCGGGAGGGATAGTAAGCACAGATACGCAGTATTTT. It specifies CASSHSGLAGGIVSTDTQYF.